These T cell receptor beta chains were read from a single sample in a study of a mutant IDH1 vaccine in newly diagnosed glioma. Clones were read by immunoSEQ multiplex PCR, and TCRdb kept only the in-frame ones, dropping some. The profile shows 60,000 or so clones, over 80% of them singletons. What these receptors recognize is not known. Material: PBMCs, obtained from a glioma patient whose treatment included an IDH1 peptide vaccine. The receptors stem from a woman aged 40 to 50 with glioma. CDR3s include the opening cysteine and the closing phenylalanine or tryptophan. Each record gives: D gene, J gene, V gene, clone size, CDR3 DNA, CDR3 protein. A D gene is named only where the DNA matches it firmly. Size tells how often a clone was seen (once, few, many) or the class of an expanded clone, and some rows leave it out.

TRBD2	TRBJ2-2	TRBV18	-	TGTGCCAGCTCACCAAGGATTAGCGGGAGTACCGGGGAGCTGTTTTTT	CASSPRISGSTGELFF
TRBD1	TRBJ2-1	TRBV25-1	-	TGTGCCAGCAGACCACAGGGGATCGGCAATGAGCAGTTCTTC	CASRPQGIGNEQFF
-	TRBJ1-5	TRBV2	-	TGTGCCAGCAAGGTGGAGGGAGATCAGCCCCAGCATTTT	CASKVEGDQPQHF
TRBD2	TRBJ2-7	TRBV27	-	TGTGCCAGCAGACGGGAGATAGCGGGGTCCTACGAGCAGTACTTC	CASRREIAGSYEQYF
-	TRBJ1-1	TRBV15	-	TGTGCCACCAGCAGTCTCCAGTGGGGGAACACTGAAGCTTTCTTT	CATSSLQWGNTEAFF
-	TRBJ1-2	TRBV25-1	-	TGTGCCAGCAGTGATATAAGCGGGGGAACGGCCTATGGCTACACCTTC	CASSDISGGTAYGYTF
TRBD2	TRBJ2-7	TRBV19	-	TGTGCCAGTAGTGCTAGACTAGCGTACTACGAGCAGTACTTC	CASSARLAYYEQYF
-	TRBJ1-3	TRBV28	-	TGTGCCAGCAGTTCCTTTCTAGACCGAAACACCATATATTTT	CASSSFLDRNTIYF
-	TRBJ1-5	TRBV10-3	-	TGTGCCACCACAGGTGGGAATCAGCCCCAGCATTTT	CATTGGNQPQHF
TRBD1	TRBJ2-5	TRBV18	-	TGTGCCAGCTCACCGACAGGGGGTGGGACAGAGACCCAGTACTTC	CASSPTGGGTETQYF
-	TRBJ2-5	TRBV18	-	TGTGCCAGCTCACGACAGAGAGAGACCCAGTACTTC	CASSRQRETQYF
TRBD2	TRBJ2-2	TRBV2	-	TGTGCCAGCACTTTTATAGCGGGAGCGGCCGGGGAGCTGTTTTTT	CASTFIAGAAGELFF
-	TRBJ1-4	TRBV2	few	TGTGCCAGCAACAACCCGGGGCCGCCAACTGAAAAACTGTTTTTT	CASNNPGPPTEKLFF
TRBD2	TRBJ2-5	TRBV5-1	once	TGCGCCAGCAGCTCCTGGACTAGCGGGGAGACCCAGTACTTC	CASSSWTSGETQYF
TRBD2	TRBJ2-7	TRBV7-8	-	TGTGCCAGCGGCTACGGCGGGCTAGCGGGAGGCGAGCAGTACTTC	CASGYGGLAGGEQYF